This T cell receptor beta chain was sequenced for a study of T cells in Graves' hyperthyroidism and ophthalmopathy (dated by TCRdb to the late 2010s). Background for the entire study: Peripheral blood samples were taken at initial diagnosis, before any treatment was given. After blood sampling, hyperthyroidism patients were treated with methimazole at a starting dose of 30 mg daily, and ophthalmopathy patients were treated with high-dose intravenous methylprednisolone. In addition, the study compared T-cell repertoires in thyroid tissue and in blood from five or six Graves' hyperthyroidism patients. For training and testing, the 100 or so patients in the discovery cohort were randomly divided in a 7:3 ratio. To identify TCR V-J signatures that set the groups apart, the researchers used a discovery cohort of 90 to 100 patients, made up of roughly 40 with Graves' ophthalmopathy and approximately 57 with stable Graves' hyperthyroidism. The paper reports TCR Vbeta CDR3 sequencing of 140 or so peripheral blood samples: some 41 ophthalmopathy, about 75 hyperthyroidism and some 17 progressor patients. Whether ophthalmopathy could be predicted prospectively was tested in an independent validation cohort made up of 18 hyperthyroidism patients plus 17 patients who later progressed to ophthalmopathy.

What the work shows at the level of the full study, not this receptor alone: Sample size was not statistically predetermined, and investigators were not blinded to group allocation. A 13 V-J signature model separated ophthalmopathy from stable hyperthyroidism, with roughly 88% sensitivity and roughly 84% specificity in cross-validation and 80%/75% in testing. In validation, the model predicted progression to ophthalmopathy with over 60% sensitivity and around 72% specificity, a median of 6.5 months before onset. Most expanded thyroid clonotypes (frequency above 0.001) were also detected in blood, suggesting blood repertoires may reflect thyroid immune responses.

This clonotype showed up many times. The antigen it recognizes is unknown. Within one base of it there is no much larger clone, and no base qualities were kept. Moderately to severely active disease, a Clinical Activity Score of at least 3, a NOSPECS grade of at least 4, and a duration under 3 months were present in ophthalmopathy patients. Exclusion was applied to patients with uncontrolled infections, other autoimmune diseases, pregnancy or lactation. Clinical symptoms, serum thyroxine and TRAb, thyroid ultrasound, and orbital computed tomography formed the basis for the diagnoses. PBMCs were separated from 7.5 to 10 ml of fresh peripheral blood using Ficoll-Paque density gradient centrifugation. Total RNA was extracted with Trizol reagent, and quality was checked on an Agilent 2100 Bioanalyzer. Amplification of TCR beta CDR3 regions was carried out from RNA transcripts. The TCR CDR3 was subjected to a first round of RT-PCR using the HTBI primer set and the Qiagen OneStep RT-PCR kit. Libraries were constructed in a second round of multiplex PCR, after which size selection and purification were performed. Paired-end sequencing of the libraries was performed with 100 bp reads on an Illumina HiSeq2000. The authors' pipeline ran thus. SOAPnuke was used to process the raw data, with reads discarded if the reads contained adapters or uncalled bases, had a mean Phred below 15, or lacked an exact constant-primer or identifier match. COPE v1.2.5 was used to merge the high-quality paired reads, and each unique nucleotide sequence was defined as a clonotype. Clonotypes were aligned to IMGT TRBV, TRBD and TRBJ reference segments using MiTCR v1.1. The analysis was restricted to V-J combinations with a frequency above 0.0001, which together covered 99% to 99.2% of the repertoires. A TCS score was defined as the ratio of F50 (clonal expansion) to E x V (chaos), with BLOSUM62-based TCRdist applied between CDR3 peptides within each V-J. Welch's t-statistics and random forest reduced 500 to 550 V-J features to 10 to 15, which were used in a naive Bayes classifier (R e1071). TCRdb's own reprocessing of the public reads used fastp at Q25 and MiXCR and kept productive beta chains. CDR3 protein sequences are deduplicated, and each keeps its most common genes and DNA. TCRdb assigned the V and J calls; the authors' analysis was not used. The sample profile shows about 640,000 distinct CDR3 sequences; about a fifth of them were found once. The ten largest account for around a third of the sample.

Sequences were obtained from blood. The sequence came from a man aged 30 to 45 with Graves' ophthalmopathy.

The sequenced DNA: TGTGCCAGCAGCCTAAGGGGGGCCGGCACAGATACGCAGTATTTT. It specifies CASSLRGAGTDTQYF. The V and J genes are TRBV28 and TRBJ2-3; the D gene is tentatively TRBD1 or TRBD2, each matching 6 bases. The CDR3 starts with the cysteine, ends with the phenylalanine, and has 15 residues. Only the CDR3 DNA is retained, 45 bases long and in frame from the first base. The germline V gene yields MDHEN for CDR1 and SYDVKM for CDR2. V gives up 6 bases and J gives up 1 base, and the segment between their germline ends measures 14 bases.